Presented here are 10 T cell receptor beta chains from one specimen sequenced in a study of T cell responses to AZD1222 COVID-19 vaccine. Profiled with immunoSEQ multiplex PCR; TCRdb holds only in-frame clones, not every one. The table shows about 55,000 clones, with approximately 80% occurring only once. Sequences were derived from peripheral blood, sampled 28 days after the second AZD1222 dose. All receptors derive from an adult who received the AZD1222 COVID-19 vaccine.

In nucleotides, the CDR3 is TGTGCCTGGACCACTGGTAGTGCCTTTGAAAAACTGTTTTTT. Its translation is CAWTTGSAFEKLFF. This chain connects TRBV30 to TRBJ1-4; D ambiguous. The CDR3 is 14 residues long. V was clipped by 4 bases and J by 7 bases, with 16 bases between them. CDR1 and CDR2 (germline): GTSNPN, SVGIG (reference sequence).

V is TRBV2 and J is TRBJ1-6, with TRBD1 matching over 7 bases. CDR1 SNHLY and CDR2 FYNNEI come from the germline V gene. V shed 7 bases and J 7 bases; nucleotides not matched to a gene: 7. CDR3 length equals 14 residues. CDR3: CASIPDRDNSPLHF. The DNA of the CDR3 is TGTGCCAGCATTCCCGACAGGGACAATTCACCCCTCCACTTT.

The chain links TRBV29-1 to TRBJ1-5; D perhaps matches TRBD1 (6 bases). This CDR3 region has 14 residues. V was clipped by 6 bases and J by 3 bases, with 15 bases between them. The germline V gene encodes CDR1 SQVTM and CDR2 ANQGSEA. The CDR3 here is CSVKGQGNNQPQHF. CDR3 DNA: TGCAGCGTCAAGGGGCAGGGGAACAATCAGCCCCAGCATTTT.

The V call is TRBV7-2, the J call TRBJ2-7, with TRBD2 identical over 7 bases. CDR1 SGHTA and CDR2 FQGNSA come from the germline V gene. After removal of 1 base from V and 0 bases from J, the junction contained 6 bases not matched to a gene. The CDR3 runs 16 residues. CDR3: CASSLGVGRSSYEQYF. The CDR3 DNA follows: TGTGCCAGCAGCTTAGGAGTCGGGAGGAGCTCCTACGAGCAGTACTTC.

This chain links TRBV5-6 with TRBJ1-2, with D possibly being TRBD1 (6 bases). Germline V gene data show CDR1 as SGHDT and CDR2 as YYEEEE. With 1 base removed from V and 4 bases from J, the gap between germline ends came to 17 bases. The CDR3 spans 16 residues. DNA for the CDR3: TGTGCCAGCAGCTTGCCGGGACAAAGTGTTCTCTATGGCTACACCTTC. Residues: CASSLPGQSVLYGYTF.

The chain has TRBV21-1 and TRBJ1-1. TRBV21-1 is a known pseudogene. The CDR3 extends over 13 amino acids. The CDR3 loop reads CARAYREDTEAFF. CDR3 coding DNA: TGTGCCAGAGCGTACAGGGAGGACACTGAAGCTTTCTTT.

The rearrangement uses TRBV20-1 and TRBJ2-7; unclear D gene. Trimming shortened V by 1 base and J by 3 bases, and 4 bases separated the two germline ends. Germline CDR1 DFQATT, CDR2 SNEGSKA (reference sequence). The CDR3 consists of 11 residues. The CDR3 DNA is TGCAGTGCTAGAGCCGGCTACGAGCAGTACGTC. Protein product: CSARAGYEQYV.

V and J are TRBV5-4 and TRBJ1-1, with D perhaps TRBD1 (6 bases). The CDR3 is made up of 14 amino acids. With 4 bases removed from V and 1 base from J, the gap between germline ends came to 11 bases. Germline V gene data show CDR1 as SGHNT and CDR2 as YYREEE (reference sequence). Here the CDR3 DNA reads TGTGCCAGCAGCCCGCCGACAGGGAACACTGAAGCTTTCTTT. Residues: CASSPPTGNTEAFF.

The chain combines TRBV2 with TRBJ1-2, with unresolved D. CDR3 length equals 12 residues. The germline V and J ends were trimmed by 0 bases and 4 bases, with 3 bases remaining between them. CDR1 and CDR2 from the germline V gene are SNHLY and FYNNEI. The CDR3 bases are TGTGCCAGCAGTGAAGCCCGCTATGGCTACACCTTC. The encoded protein is CASSEARYGYTF.

The chain recombines TRBV7-3 with TRBJ2-1; 12 bases map to TRBD2. This CDR3 has 15 amino acids. V lost 5 bases, J lost 10 bases, and 9 bases stayed unmatched. The V gene's germline CDR1 is SGHTA and CDR2 FQGTGA. The CDR3 DNA reads as TGTGCCAGCAGCCCCGGCGGCCTAGCGGGAGGGGAGCAGTTCTTC. This gives the protein CASSPGGLAGGEQFF.